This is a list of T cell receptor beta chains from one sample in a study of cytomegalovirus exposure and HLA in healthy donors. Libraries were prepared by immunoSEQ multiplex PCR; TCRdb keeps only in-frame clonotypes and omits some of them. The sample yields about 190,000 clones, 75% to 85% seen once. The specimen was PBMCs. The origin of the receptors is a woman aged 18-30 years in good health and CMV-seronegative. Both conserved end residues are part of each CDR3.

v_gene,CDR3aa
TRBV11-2,CASSFEGGRITEAFF
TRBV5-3,CARSLGEGTSGWSSTDTQYF
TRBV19,CASSDNLAGTDTQYF
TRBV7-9,CASSLGTDIFVQFF
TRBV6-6,CASSYTSGSGGELFF
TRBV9,CASSVDRGEKLFF
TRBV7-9,CASSTQDRVNQYF
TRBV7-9,CASSSGGQERDTQYF
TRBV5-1,CASSSLPDYGYTF
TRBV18,CASSLGQSVSGNTIYF
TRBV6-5,CASSYSGKRNTGELFF
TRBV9,CASSRTGKINTEAFF
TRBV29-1,CSVVKASGRIDEQYF
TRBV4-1,CASSQERQGASYGYTF
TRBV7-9,CASSTLQGAYGYTF
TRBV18,CASSRPVVITYEQYF
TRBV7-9,CDTGDSTTDTQYF
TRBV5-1,CASRPVATNEKLFF
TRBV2,CASSERGLERIEQFF
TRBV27,CASSLAGNPLNEQFF
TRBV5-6,CASTMGTSGRRYEQYF
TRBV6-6,CASSSRDKNHEQFF
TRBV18,CASSQQGQFMNTEAFF
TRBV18,CASSPGGSYEQYF
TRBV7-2,CASSAKYQETQYF
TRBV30,CACLAANEQFF
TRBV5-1,CASSEQGQGLEKLFF
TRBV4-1,CASSQDTGLQGDTQYF
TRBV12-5,CASGLVRDRPNTEAFF
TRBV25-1,CASSELESSGLRNEQFF
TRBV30,CAWSVQAGGGYEQYF
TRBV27,CASSSTSREQYF
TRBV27,CASTLGVGLGGYTF
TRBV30,CAWRRAGSYEQYF
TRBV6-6,CASSSRNNSPLHF
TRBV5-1,CASSLVAQALNTGELFF
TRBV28,CASSLAGTLDTEAFF
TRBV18,CASSPPLPTGNSGANVLTF
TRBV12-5,CASGLSGYGYTF
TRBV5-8,CASSLAFGSGTSGANVLTF